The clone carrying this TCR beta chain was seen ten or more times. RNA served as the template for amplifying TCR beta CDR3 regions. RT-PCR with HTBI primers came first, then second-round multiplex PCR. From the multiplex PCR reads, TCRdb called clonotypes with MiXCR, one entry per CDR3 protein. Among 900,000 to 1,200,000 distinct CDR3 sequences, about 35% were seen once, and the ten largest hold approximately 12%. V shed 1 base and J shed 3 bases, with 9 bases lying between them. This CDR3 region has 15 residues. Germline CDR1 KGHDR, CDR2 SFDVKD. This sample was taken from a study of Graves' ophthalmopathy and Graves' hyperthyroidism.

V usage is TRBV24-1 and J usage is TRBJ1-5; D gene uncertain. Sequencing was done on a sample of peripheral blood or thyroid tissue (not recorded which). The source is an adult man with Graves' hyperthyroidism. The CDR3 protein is CATSDLDSSNQPQHF. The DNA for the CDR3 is TGTGCCACCAGTGATTTAGACTCTTCCAATCAGCCCCAGCATTTT.